Below, 8 T cell receptor beta chains from the same sample are listed, as sequenced in a study of blood T cell repertoires in COVID-19. TCRdb's table, derived via immunoSEQ multiplex PCR, lists solely in-frame clones and lacks some. The profile shows 200,000 to 250,000 clones, roughly 84% of them singletons. Sequencing input: peripheral blood. The receptors shown here come from a woman aged 80 or older with acute or convalescent COVID-19.

This rearrangement joins TRBV7-2 to TRBJ1-3, with 10 positions matching TRBD1. V lost 4 bases and J lost 11; bases outside the gene matches: 11. This CDR3 region has 15 residues. Per the germline V gene, CDR1 is SGHTA and CDR2 is FQGNSA. The CDR3 coding sequence is TGTGCCAGCAGCTCGACACGGACAGGGGGAGATCCCATATATTTT. Translated, it gives CASSSTRTGGDPIYF.

The V call is TRBV6-6, the J call TRBJ2-1, with 13 bases lining up with TRBD2. Germline CDR1 is MNHNY and CDR2 is SVGAGI (reference sequence). V gave up 5 bases and J gave up 2 bases; unmatched junction bases: 9. CDR3 length equals 18 residues. Here the CDR3 reads CASSPSGLAGKTYNEQFF. CDR3 nucleotide sequence: TGTGCCAGCAGTCCATCGGGACTAGCGGGGAAAACCTACAATGAGCAGTTCTTC.

This rearrangement joins TRBV18 to TRBJ1-5; D is possibly TRBD1 (5 bases). The V end was cut by 2 bases, the J end by 3 bases, with 11 bases between. This CDR3 comprises 15 residues. The germline CDR1 and CDR2 sequences are KGHSH and LQKENI. In DNA form, the CDR3 reads TGTGCCAGCTCACCATTAGGGGTCCTCAATCAGCCCCAGCATTTT. Translation gives CASSPLGVLNQPQHF.

The chain uses TRBV19 and TRBJ1-1; 7 bases match TRBD1. The CDR3 loop spans 14 amino acids. Germline V gene data show CDR1 as LNHDA and CDR2 as SQIVND (reference sequence). After removal of 6 bases from V and 5 bases from J, the junction contained 9 bases not matched to a gene. The CDR3 DNA reads as TGTGCCAGTAGGATGGAGGGGGCGCGGACTGAAGCTTTCTTT. This sequence encodes CASRMEGARTEAFF.

With regard to this clone: This CDR3 is also generated by other DNA sequences in the sample. CDR3 in amino acids: CASSLQGRRGYTF. Written as DNA, the CDR3 is TGTGCCAGCAGTCTACAGGGGCGACGGGGCTACACCTTC. This sequence joins TRBV12-3 or TRBV12-4 and TRBJ1-2; 7 bases are shared with TRBD1. The length of the CDR3 is 13 residues. V lost 5 bases and J lost 8; bases outside the gene matches: 8.

The rearrangement joins TRBV9 to TRBJ2-2; possibly TRBD1 for D (5 bases). Germline loops: CDR1 SGDLS, CDR2 YYNGEE. The CDR3 spans 15 residues. V lost 0 bases, J lost 1 base, and 7 bases lay in between. The CDR3 DNA reads TGTGCCAGCAGCGTAGAACAGGTGAACACCGGGGAGCTGTTTTTT. Protein product: CASSVEQVNTGELFF.

This chain links TRBV11-3 with TRBJ1-2; 8 nucleotides agree with TRBD1. This CDR3 region has 15 residues. Germline lookup yields CDR1 SGHNT and CDR2 YENEEA. J lost 4 bases, V lost 1 base, and 5 bases had no gene match. CDR3 loop: CASSLARTGSYGYTF. The DNA for the CDR3 is TGTGCCAGCAGCTTAGCACGGACAGGGTCCTATGGCTACACCTTC. Full variable domain (rest looked up from reference TRBV11-3 and TRBJ1-2): EAGVVQSPRYKIIEKKQPVAFWCNPISGHNTLYWYLQNLGQGPELLIRYENEEAVDDSQLPKDRFSAERLKGVDSTLKIQPAELGDSAVYLCASSLARTGSYGYTFGSGTRLTVV.

This clone appeared a few times. The genes are TRBV7-2 and TRBJ1-2; 7 positions agree with TRBD1. V shed 0 bases, J shed 2 bases, and the junction held 3 bases outside the gene matches. Per the germline V gene, CDR1 is SGHTA and CDR2 is FQGNSA. This CDR3 has 15 amino acids. CDR3 in amino acids: CASSLALTGNYGYTF. The CDR3 bases are TGTGCCAGCAGCTTAGCCTTGACAGGGAACTATGGCTACACCTTC.